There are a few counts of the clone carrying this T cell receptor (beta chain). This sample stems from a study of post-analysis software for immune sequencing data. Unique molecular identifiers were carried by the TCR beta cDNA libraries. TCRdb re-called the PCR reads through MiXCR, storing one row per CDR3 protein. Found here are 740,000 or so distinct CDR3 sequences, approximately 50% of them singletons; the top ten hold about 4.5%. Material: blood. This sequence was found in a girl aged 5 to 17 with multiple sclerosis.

The CDR3 coding sequence is TGTGCCATCAACTCCGGACTAGCGGCCAGCGAGCAGTACTTC. Translated: CAINSGLAASEQYF. This sequence joins TRBV7-9 and TRBJ2-7; 10 nucleotides line up with TRBD2. Germline V gene lookup returns CDR1 SEHNR and CDR2 FQNEAQ (reference sequence). The CDR3 runs 14 residues. Germline trimming cut 10 bases from V and 6 bases from J; bases unmatched to any gene: 12.